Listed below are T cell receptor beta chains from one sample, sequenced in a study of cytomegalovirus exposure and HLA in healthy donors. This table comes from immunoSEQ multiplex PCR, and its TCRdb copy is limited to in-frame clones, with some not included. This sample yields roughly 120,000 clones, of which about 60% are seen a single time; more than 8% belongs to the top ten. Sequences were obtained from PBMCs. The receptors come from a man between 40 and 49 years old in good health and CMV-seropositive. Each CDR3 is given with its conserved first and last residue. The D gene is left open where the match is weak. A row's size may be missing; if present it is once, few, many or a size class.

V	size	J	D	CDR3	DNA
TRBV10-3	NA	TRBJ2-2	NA	CAISDNSAGSGELFF	TGTGCCATCAGTGATAATTCGGCGGGGTCCGGGGAGCTGTTTTTT
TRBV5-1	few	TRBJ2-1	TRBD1	CASSFGQGGPTEQFF	TGCGCCAGCAGCTTTGGACAGGGGGGGCCCACTGAGCAGTTCTTC
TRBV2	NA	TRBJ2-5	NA	CASSLQGMKETQYF	TGTGCCAGCAGTCTACAGGGTATGAAAGAGACCCAGTACTTC
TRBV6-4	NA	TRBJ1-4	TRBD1	CAGQGLEEKLFF	TGTGCCGGACAGGGACTGGAGGAAAAACTGTTTTTT
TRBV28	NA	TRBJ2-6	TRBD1	CAISGTGLSGANVLTF	TGTGCCATCTCCGGGACAGGTCTGTCTGGGGCCAACGTCCTGACTTTC
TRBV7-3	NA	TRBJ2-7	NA	CSSTRSSYEQYF	TGTTCCAGCACCCGTTCCTCCTACGAGCAGTACTTC
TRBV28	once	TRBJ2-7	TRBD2	CASSFKAGVYEQYF	TGTGCCAGCAGTTTTAAAGCGGGAGTCTACGAGCAGTACTTC
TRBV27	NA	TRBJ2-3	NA	CASRELDRTQYF	TGTGCCAGCAGGGAACTAGATCGTACGCAGTATTTT
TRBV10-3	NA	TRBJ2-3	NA	CAISVQGTDTQYF	TGTGCCATCAGTGTGCAGGGAACAGATACGCAGTATTTT
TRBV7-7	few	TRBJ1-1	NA	CASSVDSNTEAFF	TGTGCCAGCAGCGTTGACAGTAACACTGAAGCTTTCTTT
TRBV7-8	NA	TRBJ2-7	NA	CASSLAFEQYF	TGTGCCAGCAGCTTAGCCTTCGAGCAGTACTTC
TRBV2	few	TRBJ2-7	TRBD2	CASSERGGHYEQYF	TGTGCCAGCAGTGAGCGGGGGGGGCACTACGAGCAGTACTTC
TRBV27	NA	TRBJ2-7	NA	CASRWRYSYEQYF	TGTGCCAGCAGATGGCGGTACTCCTACGAGCAGTACTTC
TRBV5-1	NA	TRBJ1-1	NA	CASSFNQGTEAFF	TGCGCCAGCAGCTTCAACCAGGGGACTGAAGCTTTCTTT
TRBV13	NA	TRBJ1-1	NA	CASSLTVSTEAFF	TGTGCCAGCAGCCTGACAGTGAGCACTGAAGCTTTCTTT
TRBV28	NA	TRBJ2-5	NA	CASRPGQRETQYF	TGTGCCAGCAGACCCGGACAGAGAGAGACCCAGTACTTC
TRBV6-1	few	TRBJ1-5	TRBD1	CASSEGQGADNQPQHF	TGTGCCAGCAGTGAGGGACAGGGGGCGGACAATCAGCCCCAGCATTTT
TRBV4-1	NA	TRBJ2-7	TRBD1	CASSQEQGNYEQYF	TGCGCCAGCAGCCAAGAACAGGGGAACTACGAGCAGTACTTC
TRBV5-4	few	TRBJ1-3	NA	CASSLGASGNTIYF	TGTGCCAGCAGCTTGGGGGCCTCCGGAAACACCATATATTTT
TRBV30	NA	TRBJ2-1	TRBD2	CAWSVFGGLAGVLNEQFF	TGTGCCTGGAGTGTTTTCGGGGGACTAGCGGGAGTATTGAATGAGCAGTTCTTC
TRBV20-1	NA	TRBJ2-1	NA	CSATDYEQFF	TGCAGTGCCACCGACTATGAGCAGTTCTTC
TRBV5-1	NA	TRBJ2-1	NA	CASSSGASTYNEQFF	TGCGCCAGCAGCTCAGGGGCGTCGACCTACAATGAGCAGTTCTTC
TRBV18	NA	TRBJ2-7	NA	CASSPQGLAANYEQYF	TGTGCCAGCTCACCCCAGGGGCTAGCGGCTAACTACGAGCAGTACTTC
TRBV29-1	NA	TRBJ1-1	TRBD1	CRLRRGQGMNTEAFF	TGCAGATTAAGGCGGGGACAGGGGATGAACACTGAAGCTTTCTTT
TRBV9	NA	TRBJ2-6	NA	CASSAPGFSGANVLTF	TGTGCCAGCAGCGCCCCGGGATTCTCTGGGGCCAACGTCCTGACTTTC
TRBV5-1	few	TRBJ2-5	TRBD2	CASSFAGLAQETQYF	TGCGCCAGCAGCTTCGCTGGACTAGCGCAAGAGACCCAGTACTTC
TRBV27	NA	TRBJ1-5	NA	CASRQGRLDQPQHF	TGTGCCAGCAGACAGGGTAGGTTGGATCAGCCCCAGCATTTT
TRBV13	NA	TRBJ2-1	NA	CASLDRSSLNNEQFF	TGTGCCAGTTTAGATAGGAGCTCACTTAACAATGAGCAGTTCTTC
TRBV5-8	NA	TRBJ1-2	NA	CASSLRGGGLYGYTF	TGTGCCAGCAGCTTGAGAGGGGGGGGCCTATATGGCTACACCTTC
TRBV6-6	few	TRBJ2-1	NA	CASSVSQGDNEQFF	TGTGCCAGCAGTGTCTCACAAGGAGACAATGAGCAGTTCTTC
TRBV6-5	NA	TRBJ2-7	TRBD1	CASSPRTGGYEQYF	TGTGCCAGCAGTCCCCGGACAGGGGGCTACGAGCAGTACTTC
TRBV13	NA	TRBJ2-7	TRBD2	CASTVIGRATYEQYF	TGTGCCAGCACTGTAATCGGGAGGGCTACCTACGAGCAGTACTTC
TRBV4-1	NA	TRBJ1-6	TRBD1	CASSPGGTGNSPLHF	TGCGCCAGCAGCCCCGGGGGGACAGGGAATTCACCCCTCCACTTT
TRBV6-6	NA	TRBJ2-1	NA	CASILSGTYNEQFF	TGTGCCAGCATCCTTAGCGGAACCTACAATGAGCAGTTCTTC
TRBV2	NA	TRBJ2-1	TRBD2	CASSEAGLADVYNEQFF	TGTGCCAGCAGTGAAGCAGGACTAGCGGACGTGTACAATGAGCAGTTCTTC
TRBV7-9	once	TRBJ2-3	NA	CASSQGVGREGDTQYF	TGTGCCAGCAGCCAAGGAGTGGGAAGAGAGGGAGATACGCAGTATTTT
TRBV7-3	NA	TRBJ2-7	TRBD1	CASSLGQGARYEQYF	TGTGCCAGCAGCCTGGGACAGGGGGCCCGATACGAGCAGTACTTC
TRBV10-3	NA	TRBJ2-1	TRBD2	CAISKSGGSNNEQFF	TGTGCCATCAGTAAGAGCGGGGGGAGCAACAATGAGCAGTTCTTC
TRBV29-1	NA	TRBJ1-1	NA	CSVGYLGVMNTEAFF	TGCAGCGTTGGTTACCTAGGGGTTATGAACACTGAAGCTTTCTTT
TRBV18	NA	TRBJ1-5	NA	CASSQGQFNQPQHF	TGTGCCAGCTCACAGGGGCAGTTCAATCAGCCCCAGCATTTT
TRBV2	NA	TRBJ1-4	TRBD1	CASRGGQGDIF	TGTGCCAGCAGGGGAGGACAGGGTGACATTTTT
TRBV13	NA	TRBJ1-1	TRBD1	CASSLEQGVTEAFF	TGTGCCAGCAGCTTAGAACAGGGGGTCACTGAAGCTTTCTTT
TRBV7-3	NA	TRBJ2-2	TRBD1	CASRQGGITGELFF	TGTGCCAGCAGACAGGGGGGTATCACCGGGGAGCTGTTTTTT
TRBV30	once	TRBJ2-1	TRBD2	CAWTGGRADEQFF	TGTGCCTGGACCGGCGGGAGGGCCGATGAGCAGTTCTTC
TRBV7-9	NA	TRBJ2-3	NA	CASRRVTRDTQYF	TGTGCCAGTAGGCGGGTAACCCGAGATACGCAGTATTTT
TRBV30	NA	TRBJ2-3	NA	CAWSVLSGTLTDTQYF	TGTGCCTGGAGTGTTCTCAGTGGGACACTCACAGATACGCAGTATTTT
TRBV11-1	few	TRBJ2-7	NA	CASSLAGAYEQYF	TGTGCCAGCAGCTTAGCGGGAGCCTACGAGCAGTACTTC
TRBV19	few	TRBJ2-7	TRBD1	CASSMGQGYEQYF	TGTGCCAGTAGTATGGGACAGGGATACGAGCAGTACTTC
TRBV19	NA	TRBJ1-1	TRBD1	CASSGKGAIMNTEAFF	TGTGCCAGTAGTGGGAAGGGGGCTATCATGAACACTGAAGCTTTCTTT
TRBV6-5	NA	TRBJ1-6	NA	CATCRAPNSPLHF	TGTGCCACCTGCAGGGCCCCCAATTCACCCCTCCACTTT
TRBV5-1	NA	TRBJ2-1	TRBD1	CASSLGDRSYNEQFF	TGTGCCAGCAGCTTGGGGGACAGGTCCTACAATGAGCAGTTCTTC
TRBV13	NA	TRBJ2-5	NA	CASSFREETQYF	TGTGCCAGCAGCTTCAGGGAAGAGACCCAGTACTTC
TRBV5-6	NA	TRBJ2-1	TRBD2	CASTRGGLAGGEQFF	TGTGCCAGCACCCGCGGTGGACTAGCGGGAGGTGAGCAGTTCTTC
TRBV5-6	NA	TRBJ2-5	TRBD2	CASSLTSGRSEQYF	TGTGCCAGCAGCTTGACTAGCGGACGGTCGGAGCAGTACTTC
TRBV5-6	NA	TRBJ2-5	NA	CASSLARWRETQYF	TGTGCCAGCAGCTTGGCTAGATGGAGAGAGACCCAGTACTTC
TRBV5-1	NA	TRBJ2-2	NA	CASSVVLTGELFF	TGCGCCAGCAGCGTGGTTCTTACCGGGGAGCTGTTTTTT
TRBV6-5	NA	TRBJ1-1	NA	CASSFSGRNTEAFF	TGTGCCAGCAGCTTCTCGGGTCGGAACACTGAAGCTTTCTTT
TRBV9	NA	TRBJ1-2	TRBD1	CASSVGQGAPGYTF	TGTGCCAGCAGCGTAGGACAGGGGGCGCCCGGCTACACCTTC
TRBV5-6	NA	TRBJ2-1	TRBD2	CASSLVGAGGPYNEQFF	TGTGCCAGCAGCTTGGTCGGGGCGGGGGGTCCCTACAATGAGCAGTTCTTC